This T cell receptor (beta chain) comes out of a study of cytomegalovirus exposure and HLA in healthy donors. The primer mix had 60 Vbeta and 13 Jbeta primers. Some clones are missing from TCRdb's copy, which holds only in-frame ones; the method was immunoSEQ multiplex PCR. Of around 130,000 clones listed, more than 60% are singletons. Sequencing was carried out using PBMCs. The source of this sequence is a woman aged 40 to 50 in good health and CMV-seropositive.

The chain's CDR3 is CASVRTAGYGYTF. The CDR3 DNA follows: TGTGCCAGCGTTCGAACCGCGGGCTATGGCTACACCTTC. The chain links TRBV6-1 to TRBJ1-2; D is unclear. This CDR3 contains 13 residues. V lost 8 bases and J 4 bases, leaving 14 bases between the germline ends. Germline-derived CDR1 and CDR2 are MNHNS and SASEGT.